The present T cell receptor beta chain was sequenced within a study of CD4 T cells in relation to SARS-CoV-2 and coronaviruses. At the level of the study: The restricting HLA molecule for shared crossreactive spike epitopes was mapped. Study-level results: Samples before the pandemic and after infection were not matched within any donor. Crossreactive clones expanded significantly less to SARS-CoV-2 than monoreactive clones. This crossreactivity analysis covered spike protein alone, no other viral proteins.

V was clipped by 3 bases and J by 5 bases; unmatched bases: 6. Germline V gives CDR1 MRHNA, CDR2 SNTAGT. The CDR3 is 16 residues long. With regard to this clone: What it recognizes is unknown.

Libraries were prepared by immunoSEQ multiplex PCR; TCRdb keeps only in-frame clonotypes and omits some of them. Among 35,000 to 45,000 clones listed, approximately 83% were seen once. The specimen sequenced was naive CD4+ T cells from PBMCs, cultured in vitro. Subset denoted: naive CD4+ T cells isolated by negative enrichment. The chain uses TRBV6-4 and TRBJ2-3, with 12 bases aligning to TRBD2. This receptor was identified in an adult with COVID-19. The CDR3 reads CASSDSSGGGEDTQYF. CDR3 nucleotides: TGTGCCAGCAGTGATTCTAGCGGGGGGGGTGAAGATACGCAGTATTTT.